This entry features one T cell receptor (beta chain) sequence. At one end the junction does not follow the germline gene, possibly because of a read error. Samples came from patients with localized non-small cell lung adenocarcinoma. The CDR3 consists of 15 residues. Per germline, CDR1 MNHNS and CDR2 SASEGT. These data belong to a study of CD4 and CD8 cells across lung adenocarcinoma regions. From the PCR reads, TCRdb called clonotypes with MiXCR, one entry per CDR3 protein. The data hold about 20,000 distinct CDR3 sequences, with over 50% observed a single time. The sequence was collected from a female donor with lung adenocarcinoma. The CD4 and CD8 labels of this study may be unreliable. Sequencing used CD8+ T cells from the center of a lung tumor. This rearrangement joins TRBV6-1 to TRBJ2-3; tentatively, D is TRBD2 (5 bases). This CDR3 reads CASGRWTGNTDTQFF. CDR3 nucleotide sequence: TGTGCCAGCGGGCGATGGACTGGGAACACCGATACGCAGTTTTTT.